The 19 T cell receptor beta chains in this list originate from one sample, sequenced in a study of blood T cell repertoires in COVID-19. Produced via immunoSEQ multiplex PCR; TCRdb's table is partial and in-frame only. The sample lists 200,000 to 250,000 clones; roughly four fifths were seen once. Material for sequencing was peripheral blood. These TCRs come from a man in his fifties with acute or convalescent COVID-19.

The J gene is TRBJ2-7, the V gene TRBV6-5; D may be TRBD2 (7 bases). V gave up 0 bases and J gave up 2 bases, with 11 bases separating them. There are 15 residues in the CDR3. The germline gives CDR1 MNHEY, CDR2 SVGAGI. The CDR3 region has the DNA TGTGCCAGCAGTTACTCAGAGGGGGGGGCCTACGAGCAGTACTTC. Translation: CASSYSEGGAYEQYF.

The chain recombines TRBV3-1 (or the pseudogene TRBV3-2) with TRBJ1-2, with D tentatively TRBD1 (6 bases). Trimming took off 0 bases at V and 1 base at J, with 15 bases between the two ends. Germline-derived CDR1 and CDR2 are LGHDT and YNNKEL (reference sequence). The CDR3 is made up of 17 amino acids. The CDR3: CASSQEYEGENNYGYTF. The CDR3 region has the DNA TGTGCCAGCAGCCAAGAGTACGAGGGGGAAAATAACTATGGCTACACCTTC.

V is TRBV18 and J is TRBJ1-4; D is possibly TRBD1 (5 bases). Deletions cut 0 bases from V and 3 bases from J, with 8 bases between. The CDR3 is 15 amino acids. Germline CDR1 is KGHSH and CDR2 is LQKENI. The CDR3 coding sequence is TGTGCCAGCTCACCACCAGGGGTGGCTAATGAAAAACTGTTTTTT. Protein: CASSPPGVANEKLFF.

This sequence joins TRBV19 and TRBJ1-6; D perhaps matches TRBD1 (6 bases). Trimming pared 5 bases from V and 0 bases from J, leaving 11 bases between. Germline V CDR1 and CDR2: LNHDA, SQIVND (reference sequence). This CDR3 has 16 residues. CDR3 in amino acids: CASSPTGSSYNSPLHF. The CDR3 nucleotides are TGTGCCAGTAGTCCAACAGGGAGCTCCTATAATTCACCCCTCCACTTT. Filled out from reference TRBV19 and TRBJ1-6, the complete variable domain reads DGGITQSPKYLFRKEGQNVTLSCEQNLNHDAMYWYRQDPGQGLRLIYYSQIVNDFQKGDIAEGYSVSREKKESFPLTVTSAQKNPTAFYLCASSPTGSSYNSPLHFGNGTRLTVT.

The chain has TRBV9 and TRBJ2-2; 9 nucleotides align to TRBD1. Germline values: CDR1 SGDLS, CDR2 YYNGEE. The CDR3 sequence is 14 residues long. Trimming removed 4 bases from V and 6 bases from J; junction bases left unmatched: 4. The CDR3 DNA reads TGTGCCAGCAGCTCCCGGACAGGGGCCGGGGAGCTGTTTTTT. This codes for CASSSRTGAGELFF.

V is TRBV2 and J is TRBJ2-2; a weak D match, TRBD2 (6 bases). Germline assignment: CDR1 SNHLY and CDR2 FYNNEI. The CDR3 has 14 residues. The V gene lost 7 bases and the J gene lost 8 bases, with 17 bases spanning the gap. The CDR3 region is CASKSAPRGGELFF. The DNA for the CDR3 is TGTGCCAGCAAAAGTGCTCCCCGGGGGGGGGAGCTGTTTTTT.

The V and J genes are TRBV4-2 and TRBJ2-1; 8 positions match TRBD1. Germline loops: CDR1 LGHNA, CDR2 YNFKEQ. The CDR3 covers 14 residues. J gave up 8 bases and V 5 bases, and 8 bases lay outside the gene matches. The CDR3 here is CASSRRTGWDEQFF. Here the CDR3 DNA reads TGTGCCAGCAGCAGGAGGACAGGGTGGGATGAGCAGTTCTTC.

CDR3 sequence reads: CASSLKGRGSYEQYF. CDR3 nucleotide sequence: TGTGCCAGCAGTTTAAAGGGCAGGGGCTCCTACGAGCAGTACTTC. J is TRBJ2-7 and V is TRBV27; TRBD1 is a possible D gene (6 bases). The CDR3 runs 15 residues. In germline, CDR1 is MNHEY, CDR2 SMNVEV (reference sequence). The V end was cut by 2 bases, the J end by 0 bases, with 11 bases between.

In this sample, this clone turned up a few times. The chain joins TRBV6-5 to TRBJ1-2; D is perhaps TRBD1 (5 bases). Germline loops: CDR1 MNHEY, CDR2 SVGAGI. The CDR3 sequence is 14 residues long. V gave up 0 bases and J gave up 8 bases, with 13 bases separating them. CDR3 sequence reads: CASSYSIREGGYTF. CDR3 bases: TGTGCCAGCAGTTACTCGATCAGGGAAGGGGGCTACACCTTC.

The rearrangement joins TRBV6-5 to TRBJ1-2; TRBD1 matches 9 bases. This CDR3 region has 14 residues. V gave up 6 bases and J gave up 8 bases; unmatched junction bases: 10. Germline loops: CDR1 MNHEY, CDR2 SVGAGI. The CDR3 nucleotides read TGTGCCAGCAGCCTAGGACAGGGGAAGTGGGGCTACACCTTC. It codes for CASSLGQGKWGYTF.

This clone was seen only once. The chain joins TRBV10-3 to TRBJ1-5, with 8 bases fitting TRBD1. Per the germline V gene, CDR1 is ENHRY and CDR2 is SYGVKD. V shed 4 bases, J shed 9 bases, and the junction held 8 bases outside the gene matches. The CDR3 is 14 residues long. CDR3 bases: TGTGCCATCAGTGGAGGACAGGGTAGTTGGCCCCAGCATTTT. This encodes CAISGGQGSWPQHF.

This clone was observed a handful of times. The chain combines TRBV27 with TRBJ2-7; the match to TRBD1 covers 7 bases. The CDR3 has 15 amino acids. Germline values: CDR1 MNHEY, CDR2 SMNVEV (reference sequence). The J segment lost 5 bases and the V segment lost 4 bases, leaving 11 bases of the junction unmatched. The CDR3 sequence: CASSSFLGGRNEQYF. Here the CDR3 DNA reads TGTGCCAGCAGTTCCTTTTTAGGGGGCCGAAACGAGCAGTACTTC.

Only one count was recorded for this clone. The rearrangement uses TRBV6-5 and TRBJ1-6; tentative D call: TRBD1 (5 bases). This CDR3 is built from 14 residues. The ends were cut back, 6 bases at V and 8 bases at J, with 14 bases in the middle. The germline gives CDR1 MNHEY, CDR2 SVGAGI. The CDR3 DNA follows: TGTGCCAGCAGCGACAGACCAATGGATTCACCCCTCCACTTT. Amino acids: CASSDRPMDSPLHF.

The gene calls are TRBV2 and TRBJ2-7; D gene unclear. This CDR3 has 15 amino acids. The V end was cut by 7 bases, the J end by 3 bases, with 19 bases between. Germline-derived CDR1 and CDR2 are SNHLY and FYNNEI. The CDR3: CASTTSPGGGYEQYF. DNA of the CDR3: TGTGCCAGCACCACCAGTCCGGGTGGTGGCTACGAGCAGTACTTC. Filled out from reference TRBV2 and TRBJ2-7, the complete variable domain reads EPEVTQTPSHQVTQMGQEVILRCVPISNHLYFYWYRQILGQKVEFLVSFYNNEISEKSEIFDDQFSVERPDGSNFTLKIRSTKLEDSAMYFCASTTSPGGGYEQYFGPGTRLTVT.

V gene TRBV25-1 combines with J gene TRBJ1-4, with D possibly being TRBD1 (5 bases). The CDR3 extends over 16 amino acids. From germline, CDR1 is MGHDK and CDR2 SYGVNS. The germline V and J ends were trimmed by 3 bases and 7 bases, with 18 bases remaining between them. CDR3 protein: CASSDPSTGSSEKLFF. CDR3 sequence (DNA): TGTGCCAGCAGTGACCCCTCTACAGGATCCAGTGAAAAACTGTTTTTT.

The V and J genes are TRBV21-1 and TRBJ1-1; TRBD1 is taken as the D call from the table, unchecked against the DNA. TRBV21-1 is a pseudogene. The length of the CDR3 is 15 residues. The CDR3 DNA sequence: TGTGCCAGCAGCGCTAGGGACAGCCTAAACACTGAAGCTTTCTTT. Translation: CASSARDSLNTEAFF.

The rearrangement uses TRBV30 and TRBJ1-5; D is unresolved. V gave up 2 bases and J gave up 4 bases, with 9 bases separating them. Germline CDR1 is GTSNPN and CDR2 is SVGIG (reference sequence). The CDR3 covers 13 residues. In DNA form, the CDR3 reads TGTGCCTGGAGTCATGCGGAGAATCAGCCCCAGCATTTT. Residues: CAWSHAENQPQHF.

The genes are TRBV19 and TRBJ1-4; weak D call: TRBD1 (6 bases). The CDR3 totals 15 residues. The germline V and J ends were trimmed by 5 bases and 5 bases, with 15 bases remaining between them. CDR1 LNHDA and CDR2 SQIVND come from the germline V gene (reference sequence). The CDR3 DNA sequence: TGTGCCAGTAGTGCCTGGACAGATCGAAATGAAAAACTGTTTTTT. Translation gives CASSAWTDRNEKLFF.

V and J are TRBV12-3 or TRBV12-4 and TRBJ2-7; D gene unclear. This CDR3 spans 12 amino acids. Trimming removed 7 bases at V and 2 bases at J, with 9 bases between. The CDR3 region has the DNA TGTGCCAGCACCCGGTCGACCTACGAGCAGTACTTC. It is translated as CASTRSTYEQYF.